This T cell receptor (beta chain) appears in the sequencing data of a study of blood T cell repertoires in COVID-19. Overall study: Sites in the United States, Italy and Spain provided acute and convalescent COVID-19 samples. Sources were T cells, B-cell-depleted T cells, or PBMCs; the material itself was cDNA or gDNA.

The germline CDR1 and CDR2 sequences are KGHSH and LQKENI. V dropped 5 bases and J dropped 1 base, with 8 bases sitting between them. The CDR3 spans 13 residues. In the source study's methods: Amplification from reference gene primers served as the basis for estimated nucleated cell counts. The method was immunoSEQ multiplex PCR; TCRdb's version includes in-frame clones alone and lacks a portion of them. V and J calls and clone size come straight from that table; D and trimming were deduced from the DNA. The sample includes 150,000 to 200,000 clones, about nine tenths of them seen just once. The sequenced material came from peripheral blood. V is TRBV18 and J is TRBJ1-1, with D uncertain. This TCR was recovered from a woman in her forties or fifties with acute or convalescent COVID-19. CDR3 DNA: TGTGCCAGCTCAGCCGACAAGAACACTGAAGCTTTCTTT. It is translated as CASSADKNTEAFF.